The T cell receptor (beta chain) under discussion was sequenced for a study of cytomegalovirus exposure and HLA in healthy donors. The PCR ran on 60 Vbeta and 13 Jbeta primers. Only in-frame clones appear in the TCRdb table, and some are missing; sequencing was by immunoSEQ multiplex PCR. The top ten clones hold around 4.2% of a sample with 100,000 to 150,000 clones, about 78% of them seen once. The CDR3 covers 16 residues. The germline V and J ends were trimmed by 0 bases and 4 bases, with 15 bases remaining between them. Germline values: CDR1 MNHNY, CDR2 SVGAGI (reference sequence). Sequenced: PBMCs. The chain joins TRBV6-6 to TRBJ1-1; TRBD1 is a possible D gene (5 bases). The origin of this receptor is a man between 45 and 60 years old in good health and CMV-seropositive. The chain's CDR3 is CASSYSAGTKGTEAFF. In DNA form, the CDR3 reads TGTGCCAGCAGTTACTCTGCCGGGACTAAGGGCACTGAAGCTTTCTTT.